The present entry profiles one T cell receptor beta chain with its context. The antigen remains undetermined. Profiling relied on immunoSEQ multiplex PCR, and the TCRdb table lists in-frame clones only, not all of them. The table shows tens of thousands of clones, with around 94% occurring only once. This entry comes from a study of cytomegalovirus exposure and HLA in healthy donors. The V segment lost 11 bases and the J segment 7 bases; nucleotides outside the gene matches: 9. Germline CDR1 and CDR2: MNHNS and SASEGT. There are 13 residues in the CDR3. Study-wide results and caveats: In vitro work confirmed that a few CMV-associated chains recognize CMV antigens.

The chain combines TRBV6-1 with TRBJ2-2, with 8 nucleotides matching TRBD1. Sequences were obtained from PBMCs. The origin of this receptor is a man between 18 and 35 years old in good health and CMV-seropositive. The CDR3 is CACKTGAGGELFF. CDR3 nucleotides: TGTGCCTGTAAGACAGGGGCCGGCGGGGAGCTGTTTTTT.